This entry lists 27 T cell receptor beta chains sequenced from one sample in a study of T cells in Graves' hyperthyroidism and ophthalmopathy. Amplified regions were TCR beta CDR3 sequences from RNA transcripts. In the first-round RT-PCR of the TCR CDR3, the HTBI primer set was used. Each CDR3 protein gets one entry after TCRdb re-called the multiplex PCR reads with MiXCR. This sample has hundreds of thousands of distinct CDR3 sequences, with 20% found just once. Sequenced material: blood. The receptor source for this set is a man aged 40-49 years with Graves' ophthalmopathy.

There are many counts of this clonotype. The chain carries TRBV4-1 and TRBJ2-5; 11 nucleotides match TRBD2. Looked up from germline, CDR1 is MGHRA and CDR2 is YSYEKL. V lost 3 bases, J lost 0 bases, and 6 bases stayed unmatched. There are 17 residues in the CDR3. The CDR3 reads CASSQGTSGAYQETQYF. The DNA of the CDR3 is TGCGCCAGCAGCCAGGGGACTAGCGGAGCGTACCAAGAGACCCAGTACTTC.

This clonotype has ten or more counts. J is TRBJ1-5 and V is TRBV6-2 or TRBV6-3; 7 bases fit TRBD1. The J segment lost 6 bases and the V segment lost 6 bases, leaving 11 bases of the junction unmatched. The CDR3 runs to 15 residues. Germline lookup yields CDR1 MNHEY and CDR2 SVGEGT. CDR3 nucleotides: TGTGCCAGCAGCCCCGGGACAGTTCTTTCTCAGCCCCAGCATTTT. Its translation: CASSPGTVLSQPQHF.

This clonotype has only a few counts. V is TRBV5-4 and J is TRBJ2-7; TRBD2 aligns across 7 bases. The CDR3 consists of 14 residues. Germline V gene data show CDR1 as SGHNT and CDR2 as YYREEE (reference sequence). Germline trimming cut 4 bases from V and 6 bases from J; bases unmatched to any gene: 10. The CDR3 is CASSLGGTGGEQYF. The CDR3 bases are TGTGCCAGCAGCCTTGGAGGTACGGGGGGCGAGCAGTACTTC.

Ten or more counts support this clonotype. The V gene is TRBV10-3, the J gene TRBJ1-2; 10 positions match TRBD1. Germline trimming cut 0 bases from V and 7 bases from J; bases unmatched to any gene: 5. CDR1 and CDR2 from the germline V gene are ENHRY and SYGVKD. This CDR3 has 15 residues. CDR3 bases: TGTGCCATCAGTGAGTCAGCGACAGGGGGCGTTGGCTACACCTTC. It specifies CAISESATGGVGYTF.

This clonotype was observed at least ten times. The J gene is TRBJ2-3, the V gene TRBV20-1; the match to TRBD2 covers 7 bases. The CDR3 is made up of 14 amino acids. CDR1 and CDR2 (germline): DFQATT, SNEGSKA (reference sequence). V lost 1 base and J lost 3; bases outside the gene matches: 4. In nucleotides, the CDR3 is TGCAGTGCTAGAGCGGCGGGAGCAACAGATACGCAGTATTTT. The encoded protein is CSARAAGATDTQYF.

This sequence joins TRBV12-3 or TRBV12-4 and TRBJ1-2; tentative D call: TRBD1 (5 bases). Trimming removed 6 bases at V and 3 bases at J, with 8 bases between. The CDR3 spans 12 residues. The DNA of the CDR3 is TGTGCCAGCAGGGGGCCCGACTATGGCTACACCTTC. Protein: CASRGPDYGYTF.

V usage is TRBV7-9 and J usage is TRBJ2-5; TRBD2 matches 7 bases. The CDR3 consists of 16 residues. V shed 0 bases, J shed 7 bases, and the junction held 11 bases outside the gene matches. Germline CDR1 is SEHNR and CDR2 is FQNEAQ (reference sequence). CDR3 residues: CASSLAGGGRGVTQYF. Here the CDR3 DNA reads TGTGCCAGCAGCTTAGCGGGGGGGGGACGAGGAGTGACCCAGTACTTC.

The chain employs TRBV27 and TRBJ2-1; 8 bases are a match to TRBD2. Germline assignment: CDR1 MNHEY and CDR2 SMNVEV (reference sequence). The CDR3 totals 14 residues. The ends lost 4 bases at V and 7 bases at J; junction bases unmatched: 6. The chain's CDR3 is CASSSWTSTNEQFF. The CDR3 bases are TGTGCCAGCAGTTCGTGGACTAGCACAAATGAGCAGTTCTTC.

CDR3 nucleotides: TGTGCCAGCAAGCCGGGGTGGGGGGGGTCCTACAATGAGCAGTTCTTC. This gives the protein CASKPGWGGSYNEQFF. The rearrangement uses TRBV6-1 and TRBJ2-1, with TRBD2 identical over 7 bases. From germline, CDR1 is MNHNS and CDR2 SASEGT. The CDR3 is 16 amino acids. Germline trimming cut 7 bases from V and 1 base from J; bases unmatched to any gene: 10.

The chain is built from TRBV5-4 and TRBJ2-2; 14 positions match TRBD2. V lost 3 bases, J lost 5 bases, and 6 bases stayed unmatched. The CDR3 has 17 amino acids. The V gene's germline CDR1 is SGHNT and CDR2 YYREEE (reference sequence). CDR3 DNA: TGTGCCAGCAGCTCGACTAGCGGGGGGGGACCAACCGGGGAGCTGTTTTTT. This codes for CASSSTSGGGPTGELFF.

As DNA, the CDR3 is TGTGCCAGCAGTAACCCGACGACTCCGGGCTACGAGACCCAGTACTTC. Encoded protein: CASSNPTTPGYETQYF. The V and J genes are TRBV4-2 and TRBJ2-5, with unresolved D. The CDR3 length is 16 residues. CDR1 is LGHNA, CDR2 YNFKEQ, per germline. Trimming shortened V by 6 bases and J by 5 bases, and 22 bases separated the two germline ends.

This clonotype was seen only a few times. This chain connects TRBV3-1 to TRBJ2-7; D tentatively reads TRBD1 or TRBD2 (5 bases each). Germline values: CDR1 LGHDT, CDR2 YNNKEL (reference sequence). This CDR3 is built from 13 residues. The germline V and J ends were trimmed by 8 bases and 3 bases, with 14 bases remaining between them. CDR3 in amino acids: CASGRGALYEQYF. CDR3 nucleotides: TGTGCCAGCGGAAGGGGAGCGCTCTACGAGCAGTACTTC.

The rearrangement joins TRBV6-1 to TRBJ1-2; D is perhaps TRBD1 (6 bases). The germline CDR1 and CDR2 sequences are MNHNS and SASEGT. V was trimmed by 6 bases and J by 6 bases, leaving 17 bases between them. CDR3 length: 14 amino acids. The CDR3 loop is CASSGEQGPHGYTF. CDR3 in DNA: TGTGCCAGCAGCGGCGAACAGGGTCCTCATGGCTACACCTTC.

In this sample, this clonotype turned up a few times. DNA of the CDR3: TGCGCCAGCAGTATTGGACAGCTATCGGGTGAAAAACTGTTTTTT. Protein product: CASSIGQLSGEKLFF. J is TRBJ1-4 and V is TRBV5-1; possible D gene TRBD1, 6 bases. Germline values: CDR1 SGHRS, CDR2 YFSETQ. This CDR3 comprises 15 residues. V dropped 5 bases and J dropped 7 bases, with 18 bases sitting between them.

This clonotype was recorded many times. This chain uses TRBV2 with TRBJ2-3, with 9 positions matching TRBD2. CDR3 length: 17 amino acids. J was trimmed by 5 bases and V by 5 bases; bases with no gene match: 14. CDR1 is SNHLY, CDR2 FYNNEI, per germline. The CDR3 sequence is CASSYSSGNARGDTQYF. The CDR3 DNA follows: TGTGCCAGCAGTTACTCTAGCGGGAATGCCCGGGGAGATACGCAGTATTTT. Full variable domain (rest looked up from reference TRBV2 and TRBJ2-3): EPEVTQTPSHQVTQMGQEVILRCVPISNHLYFYWYRQILGQKVEFLVSFYNNEISEKSEIFDDQFSVERPDGSNFTLKIRSTKLEDSAMYFCASSYSSGNARGDTQYFGPGTRLTVL.

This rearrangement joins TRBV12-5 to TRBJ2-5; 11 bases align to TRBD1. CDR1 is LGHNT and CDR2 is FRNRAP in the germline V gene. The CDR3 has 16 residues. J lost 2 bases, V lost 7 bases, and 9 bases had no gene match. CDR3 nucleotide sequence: TGTGCTAGTGCCATGGACAGGGGGCTACGTCAAGAGACCCAGTACTTC. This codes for CASAMDRGLRQETQYF.

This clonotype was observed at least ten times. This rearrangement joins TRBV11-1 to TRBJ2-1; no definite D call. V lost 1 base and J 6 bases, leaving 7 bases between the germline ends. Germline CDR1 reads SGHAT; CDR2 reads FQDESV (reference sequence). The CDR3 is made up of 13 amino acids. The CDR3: CASSLEEFNEQFF. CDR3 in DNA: TGTGCCAGCAGCTTAGAGGAGTTCAATGAGCAGTTCTTC.

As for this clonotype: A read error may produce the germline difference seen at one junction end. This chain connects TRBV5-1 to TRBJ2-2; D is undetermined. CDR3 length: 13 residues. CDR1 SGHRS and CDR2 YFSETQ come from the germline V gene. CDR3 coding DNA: TGTGCCAGCAGCCCACTCCCCGGCGGGGAGCTGTTTTTT. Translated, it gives CASSPLPGGELFF. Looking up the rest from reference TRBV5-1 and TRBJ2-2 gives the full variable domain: KAGVTQTPRYLIKTRGQQVTLSCSPISGHRSVSWYQQTPGQGLQFLFEYFSETQRNKGNFPGRFSGRQFSNSRSEMNVSTLELGDSALYLCASSPLPGGELFFGEGSRLTVL.

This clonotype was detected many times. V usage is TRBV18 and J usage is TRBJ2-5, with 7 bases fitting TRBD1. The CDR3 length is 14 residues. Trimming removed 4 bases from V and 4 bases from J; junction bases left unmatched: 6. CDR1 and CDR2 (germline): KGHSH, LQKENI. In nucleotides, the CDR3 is TGTGCCAGCTCACAACCGACAGGGCGAGAGACCCAGTACTTC. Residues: CASSQPTGRETQYF.

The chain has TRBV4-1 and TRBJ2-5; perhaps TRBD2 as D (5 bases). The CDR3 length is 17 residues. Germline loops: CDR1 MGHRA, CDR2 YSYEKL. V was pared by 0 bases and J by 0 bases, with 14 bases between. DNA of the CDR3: TGCGCCAGCAGCCAAGATAACAGCGGCTCGTACCAAGAGACCCAGTACTTC. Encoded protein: CASSQDNSGSYQETQYF.

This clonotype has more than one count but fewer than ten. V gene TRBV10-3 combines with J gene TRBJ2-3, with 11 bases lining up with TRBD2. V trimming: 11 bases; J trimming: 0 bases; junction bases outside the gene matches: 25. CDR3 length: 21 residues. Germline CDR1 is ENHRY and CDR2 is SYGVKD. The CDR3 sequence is CASENPPKGSWTSGSTDTQYF. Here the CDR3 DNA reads TGTGCCTCCGAGAACCCCCCGAAGGGAAGTTGGACTAGCGGGAGCACAGATACGCAGTATTTT.

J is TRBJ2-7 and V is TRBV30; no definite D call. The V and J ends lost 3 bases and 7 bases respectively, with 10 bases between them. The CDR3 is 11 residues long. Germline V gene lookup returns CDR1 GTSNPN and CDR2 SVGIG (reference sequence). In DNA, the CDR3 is TGTGCCTGGAGGTTCCTAGGGGAGCAGTACTTC. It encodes CAWRFLGEQYF.

The CDR3: CASSLEGLRQRSYNEQFF. DNA for the CDR3: TGTGCCAGCAGCTTGGAGGGACTCCGGCAGCGCTCCTACAATGAGCAGTTCTTC. V and J are TRBV5-4 and TRBJ2-1; weak D call: TRBD2 (6 bases). CDR1 SGHNT and CDR2 YYREEE come from the germline V gene (reference sequence). The germline V and J ends were trimmed by 0 bases and 0 bases, with 16 bases remaining between them. The CDR3 is made up of 18 amino acids.

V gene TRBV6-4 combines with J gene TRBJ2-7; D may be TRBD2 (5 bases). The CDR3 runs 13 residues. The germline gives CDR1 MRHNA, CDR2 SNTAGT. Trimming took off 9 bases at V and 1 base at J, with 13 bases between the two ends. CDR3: CARSAEASYEQYF. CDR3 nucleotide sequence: TGTGCCAGATCGGCGGAGGCTTCCTACGAGCAGTACTTC.

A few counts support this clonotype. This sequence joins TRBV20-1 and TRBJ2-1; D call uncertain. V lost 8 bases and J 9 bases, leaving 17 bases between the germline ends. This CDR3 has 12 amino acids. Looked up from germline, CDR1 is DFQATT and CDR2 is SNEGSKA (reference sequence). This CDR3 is CSPRPGGAEQFF. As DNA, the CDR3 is TGCAGTCCCCGCCCCGGCGGAGCTGAGCAGTTCTTC.

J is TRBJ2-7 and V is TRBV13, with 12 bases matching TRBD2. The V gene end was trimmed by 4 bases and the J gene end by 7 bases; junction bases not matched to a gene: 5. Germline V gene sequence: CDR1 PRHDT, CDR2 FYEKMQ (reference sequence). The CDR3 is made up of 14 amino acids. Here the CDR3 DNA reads TGTGCCAGCAGCTCTCTAGCGGGAGGGAAGGAGCAGTACTTC. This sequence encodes CASSSLAGGKEQYF.

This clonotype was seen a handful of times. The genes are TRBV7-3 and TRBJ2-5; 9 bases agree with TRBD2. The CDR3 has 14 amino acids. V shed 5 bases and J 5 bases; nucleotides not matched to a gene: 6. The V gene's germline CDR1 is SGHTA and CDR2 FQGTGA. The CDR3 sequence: CASSRRGGGETQYF. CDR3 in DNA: TGTGCCAGCAGCAGGCGGGGGGGCGGGGAGACCCAGTACTTC.